This T cell receptor beta chain derives from a study of cytomegalovirus exposure and HLA in healthy donors. Study-level points and caveats: Presence/absence results assume similar sequencing depth per donor, which may not hold. Later on, a genetic analysis was performed. It linked a missense variant in DCLRE1C with V- and J-gene trimming of TCR beta. The authors reported that TCR beta sequences could predict HLA-A and HLA-B alleles. These predictions were accurate for most subjects in the first cohort.

The V segment lost 5 bases and the J segment 4 bases; nucleotides outside the gene matches: 7. Germline-derived CDR1 and CDR2 are MNHNS and SASEGT. This CDR3 comprises 15 residues. As for this clone: Its antigen remains unknown.

The PCR used 60 Vbeta and 13 Jbeta primers. Sequenced by immunoSEQ multiplex PCR; TCRdb stores in-frame clones only, minus some. The data contain some 150,000 clones, over 60% of them singletons. Source material: PBMCs. This chain connects TRBV6-1 to TRBJ2-2, with 7 bases aligning to TRBD1. The sequence came from a woman between 40 and 55 years old in good health and CMV-seronegative. The CDR3 DNA sequence: TGTGCCAGCAGTCGAGGGACAGACCTCACCGGGGAGCTGTTTTTT. Translated, it gives CASSRGTDLTGELFF.